This section outlines one T cell receptor (beta chain) sequence together with its context. What it recognizes is unknown. Germline V gene sequence: CDR1 MNHNY, CDR2 SVGAGI (reference sequence). Trimming took off 8 bases at V and 3 bases at J, with 11 bases between the two ends. CDR3 size: 13 residues. This record belongs to a study of PD-L1 blockade in urothelial cancer. Stated time point: pretreatment peripheral blood. Notes on the study in general: Durable-benefit patients showed greater tumor-associated blood clone expansion at 3 weeks.

Clones were read by immunoSEQ multiplex PCR, and TCRdb kept only the in-frame ones, dropping some. Here the sample spans roughly 77,000 clones, around 84% being singletons. The receptor comes from a woman in her 70s with urothelial cancer. The chain has TRBV6-6 and TRBJ2-1; TRBD1 might be the D (5 bases). The sample here was PBMCs, taken around atezolizumab (anti-PD-L1) treatment. This CDR3 reads CASFTTGYNEQFF. The CDR3 DNA reads TGTGCCAGCTTCACTACAGGCTACAATGAGCAGTTCTTC.